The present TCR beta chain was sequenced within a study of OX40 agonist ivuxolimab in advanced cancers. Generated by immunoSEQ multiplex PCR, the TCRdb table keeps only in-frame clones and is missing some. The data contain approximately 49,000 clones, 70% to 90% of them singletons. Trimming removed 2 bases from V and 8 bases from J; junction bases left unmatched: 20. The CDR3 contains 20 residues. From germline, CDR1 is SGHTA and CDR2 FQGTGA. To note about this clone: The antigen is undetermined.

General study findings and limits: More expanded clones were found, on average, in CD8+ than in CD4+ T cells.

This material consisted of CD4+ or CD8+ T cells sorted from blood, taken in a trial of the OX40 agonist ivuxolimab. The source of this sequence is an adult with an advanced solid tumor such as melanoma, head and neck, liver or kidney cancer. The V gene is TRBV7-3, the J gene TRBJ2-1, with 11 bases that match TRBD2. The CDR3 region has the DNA TGTGCCAGCAGCTTATTTGTAAGGGGGCGACTAGCGGGATCTTCGGATGAGCAGTTCTTC. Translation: CASSLFVRGRLAGSSDEQFF.